The rows below give T cell receptor beta chains drawn from one sample of a study of blood T cell repertoires in COVID-19. Clones were sequenced by immunoSEQ multiplex PCR, and TCRdb holds only the in-frame ones, with some missing. Among 200,000 to 300,000 clones listed, around four fifths were seen once. Sequencing was done on a sample of peripheral blood. These receptors originate from a woman aged 55 to 70 with active or convalescent COVID-19. Each CDR3 is given with its conserved first and last residue. The D gene is left open where the match is weak. Clone size appears in some rows only: once, few, many, or a class for an expanded clone.

j_gene: TRBJ2-1
v_gene: TRBV2
abundance: NA
d_gene: NA
CDR3nt: TGTGCCAGCCCGCGGGGAACCTACAATGAGCAGTTCTTC
CDR3aa: CASPRGTYNEQFF

j_gene: TRBJ2-7
v_gene: TRBV19
abundance: once
d_gene: TRBD2
CDR3nt: TGTGCCAGTAGCGGGACTAGCGGGTATTACGAGCAGTACTTC
CDR3aa: CASSGTSGYYEQYF

j_gene: TRBJ2-3
v_gene: TRBV28
abundance: NA
d_gene: TRBD2
CDR3nt: TGTGCCAGCAGCCCTGGCGGGTCGAGACTAGCCCTGCGGGGGGTAGGCACAGATACGCAGTATTTT
CDR3aa: CASSPGGSRLALRGVGTDTQYF

j_gene: TRBJ2-2
v_gene: TRBV29-1
abundance: NA
d_gene: TRBD2
CDR3nt: TGCAGCGTTGAAGGGACTAGCGGGGGACCGAACACCGGGGAGCTGTTTTTT
CDR3aa: CSVEGTSGGPNTGELFF

j_gene: TRBJ2-1
v_gene: TRBV9
abundance: NA
d_gene: NA
CDR3nt: TGTGCCAGCAGCGAAGCGCCTAGCGTTTACAATGAGCAGTTCTTC
CDR3aa: CASSEAPSVYNEQFF

j_gene: TRBJ1-1
v_gene: TRBV3-1/TRBV3-2
abundance: NA
d_gene: NA
CDR3nt: TGTGCCAGCAGCCAAGGGCAGGAGAACACTGAAGCTTTCTTT
CDR3aa: CASSQGQENTEAFF

j_gene: TRBJ1-1
v_gene: TRBV5-1
abundance: NA
d_gene: NA
CDR3nt: TGCGCCAGCAGCTTGGAGGCGGGCTCGGCTTTCTTT
CDR3aa: CASSLEAGSAFF

j_gene: TRBJ1-5
v_gene: TRBV15
abundance: NA
d_gene: TRBD1
CDR3nt: TGTGCCACCAGCAGAGACAGGGGGAATAGCAATCAGCCCCAGCATTTT
CDR3aa: CATSRDRGNSNQPQHF

j_gene: TRBJ1-2
v_gene: TRBV7-8
abundance: once
d_gene: TRBD1
CDR3nt: TGTGCCAGCTCGGGACAGAGCTATGGCTACACCTTC
CDR3aa: CASSGQSYGYTF

j_gene: TRBJ2-1
v_gene: TRBV9
abundance: NA
d_gene: TRBD2
CDR3nt: TGTGCCAGCAGCGGTCTAGCGGGGGGCAGAAGCTCCTACAATGAGCAGTTCTTC
CDR3aa: CASSGLAGGRSSYNEQFF

j_gene: TRBJ2-3
v_gene: TRBV5-1
abundance: NA
d_gene: NA
CDR3nt: TGCGCCAGCAGCTTGGGGGGGGTGCCAGATACGCAGTATTTT
CDR3aa: CASSLGGVPDTQYF

j_gene: TRBJ2-1
v_gene: TRBV25-1
abundance: NA
d_gene: NA
CDR3nt: TGTGCCAGCAGTGATAGGGGGAGTAGGCGGTTCTTC
CDR3aa: CASSDRGSRRFF

j_gene: TRBJ2-1
v_gene: TRBV6-5
abundance: NA
d_gene: TRBD1
CDR3nt: TGTGCCAGCGGACGGACAGGTTCGGATGAGCAGTTCTTC
CDR3aa: CASGRTGSDEQFF

j_gene: TRBJ2-1
v_gene: TRBV9
abundance: NA
d_gene: TRBD2
CDR3nt: TGTGCCAGCAGCGTAGTTGGGACTAGCAGCAATGAGCAGTTCTTC
CDR3aa: CASSVVGTSSNEQFF

j_gene: TRBJ2-5
v_gene: TRBV10-2
abundance: NA
d_gene: NA
CDR3nt: TGCGCCAGCAGTGATCCTCTTAGTACCGAGCCCGCAGAGACCCAGTACTTC
CDR3aa: CASSDPLSTEPAETQYF

j_gene: TRBJ2-2
v_gene: TRBV6-5
abundance: NA
d_gene: NA
CDR3nt: TGTGCCAGCAAGGGGGAAGGCACCGGGGAGCTGTTTTTT
CDR3aa: CASKGEGTGELFF

j_gene: TRBJ1-2
v_gene: TRBV6-6
abundance: NA
d_gene: TRBD1
CDR3nt: TGTGCCAGCAGTTCGGTGGGACAGGGGGGTGAGGGCTACACCTTC
CDR3aa: CASSSVGQGGEGYTF

j_gene: TRBJ1-3
v_gene: TRBV9
abundance: NA
d_gene: NA
CDR3nt: TGTGCCAGCAGCACCCACAGGGACACCATATATTTT
CDR3aa: CASSTHRDTIYF

j_gene: TRBJ1-6
v_gene: TRBV18
abundance: NA
d_gene: NA
CDR3nt: TGTGCCAGCTCAGGTAGGGAGGTGGCGGATAATTCACCCCTCCACTTT
CDR3aa: CASSGREVADNSPLHF

j_gene: TRBJ1-3
v_gene: TRBV5-6
abundance: NA
d_gene: TRBD1
CDR3nt: TGTGCCAGCAGCTTCCGGGACAGGGGGAGAAACACCATATATTTT
CDR3aa: CASSFRDRGRNTIYF

j_gene: TRBJ1-2
v_gene: TRBV30
abundance: NA
d_gene: NA
CDR3nt: TGTGCCTGGAGTGTGAAGGGGTCTTATCGCTTC
CDR3aa: CAWSVKGSYRF

j_gene: TRBJ2-1
v_gene: TRBV3-1/TRBV3-2
abundance: NA
d_gene: TRBD2
CDR3nt: TGTGCCAGCGGTGGCGGGAGAAATTACTACAATGAGCAGTTCTTC
CDR3aa: CASGGGRNYYNEQFF

j_gene: TRBJ2-7
v_gene: TRBV4-2
abundance: once
d_gene: TRBD2
CDR3nt: TGTGCCAGCAGCCGCGGACTAGCGGGATATGGCCACGAGCAGTACTTC
CDR3aa: CASSRGLAGYGHEQYF

j_gene: TRBJ2-1
v_gene: TRBV24-1
abundance: NA
d_gene: NA
CDR3nt: TGTGCCACCAGTGTGAGGGTTGGCTCCTACAATGAGCAGTTCTTC
CDR3aa: CATSVRVGSYNEQFF

j_gene: TRBJ2-5
v_gene: TRBV4-1
abundance: NA
d_gene: TRBD2
CDR3nt: TGCGCCAGCAGCCCCGGGGGGTTTGAGGAAGAGACCCAGTACTTC
CDR3aa: CASSPGGFEEETQYF

j_gene: TRBJ1-1
v_gene: TRBV30
abundance: few
d_gene: NA
CDR3nt: TGTGCCTGGAGTGTATCCAGGGGGAACACTGAAGCTTTCTTT
CDR3aa: CAWSVSRGNTEAFF

j_gene: TRBJ2-3
v_gene: TRBV2
abundance: NA
d_gene: TRBD2
CDR3nt: TGTGCCAGCAGTGCGGCGGGGGGGAGCACAGATACGCAGTATTTT
CDR3aa: CASSAAGGSTDTQYF

j_gene: TRBJ2-5
v_gene: TRBV4-1
abundance: NA
d_gene: NA
CDR3nt: TGCGCCAGCAGCCAATTCTGGACATCACAAGAGACCCAGTACTTC
CDR3aa: CASSQFWTSQETQYF

j_gene: TRBJ1-2
v_gene: TRBV19
abundance: NA
d_gene: NA
CDR3nt: TGTGCCAGTAGTGCATCTCGGGACTCTACCTATGGCTACACCTTC
CDR3aa: CASSASRDSTYGYTF

j_gene: TRBJ1-5
v_gene: TRBV30
abundance: NA
d_gene: NA
CDR3nt: TGTGCCTGGAGTGTACCCAGGGGAGATCAGCCCCAGCATTTT
CDR3aa: CAWSVPRGDQPQHF

j_gene: TRBJ2-1
v_gene: TRBV5-1
abundance: NA
d_gene: TRBD1
CDR3nt: TGCGCCAGCAGCTTGCAGGCAGGGGGCAAGTCCTACAATGAGCAGTTCTTC
CDR3aa: CASSLQAGGKSYNEQFF

j_gene: TRBJ1-2
v_gene: TRBV5-4
abundance: NA
d_gene: TRBD1
CDR3nt: TGTGCCAGCAGCTTGGCATCGGGACAGGGTTATGGCTACACCTTC
CDR3aa: CASSLASGQGYGYTF

j_gene: TRBJ2-5
v_gene: TRBV7-2
abundance: NA
d_gene: TRBD1
CDR3nt: TGTGCCAGCAGCTTGGGACAGGGACCTTGGGAGACCCAGTACTTC
CDR3aa: CASSLGQGPWETQYF

j_gene: TRBJ2-1
v_gene: TRBV6-5
abundance: once
d_gene: TRBD1
CDR3nt: TGTGCCAGCAGTTTAGACAGGGGCTCCTACAATGAGCAGTTCTTC
CDR3aa: CASSLDRGSYNEQFF

j_gene: TRBJ2-1
v_gene: TRBV28
abundance: NA
d_gene: TRBD1
CDR3nt: TGTGCCAGCAGTCGAACCCGCCGGGACACAGGGGCGATTTCCTACAATGAGCAGTTCTTC
CDR3aa: CASSRTRRDTGAISYNEQFF

j_gene: TRBJ1-5
v_gene: TRBV27
abundance: NA
d_gene: NA
CDR3nt: TGTGCCAGCAGTTTACGGGGGAATCAGCCCCAGCATTTT
CDR3aa: CASSLRGNQPQHF